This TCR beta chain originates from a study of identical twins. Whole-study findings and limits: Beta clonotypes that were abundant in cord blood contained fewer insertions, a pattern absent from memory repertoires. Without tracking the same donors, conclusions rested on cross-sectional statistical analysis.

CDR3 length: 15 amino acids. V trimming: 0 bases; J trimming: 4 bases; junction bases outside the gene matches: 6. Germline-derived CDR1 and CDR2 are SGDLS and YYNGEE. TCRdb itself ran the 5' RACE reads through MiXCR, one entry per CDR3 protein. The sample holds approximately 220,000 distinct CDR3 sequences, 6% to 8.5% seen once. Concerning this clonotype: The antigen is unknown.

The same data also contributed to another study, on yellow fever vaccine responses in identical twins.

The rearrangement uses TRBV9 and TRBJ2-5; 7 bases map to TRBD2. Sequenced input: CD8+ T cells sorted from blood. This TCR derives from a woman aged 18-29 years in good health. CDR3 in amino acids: CASSVATAGAETQYF. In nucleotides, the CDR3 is TGTGCCAGCAGCGTAGCTACGGCGGGAGCAGAGACCCAGTACTTC.